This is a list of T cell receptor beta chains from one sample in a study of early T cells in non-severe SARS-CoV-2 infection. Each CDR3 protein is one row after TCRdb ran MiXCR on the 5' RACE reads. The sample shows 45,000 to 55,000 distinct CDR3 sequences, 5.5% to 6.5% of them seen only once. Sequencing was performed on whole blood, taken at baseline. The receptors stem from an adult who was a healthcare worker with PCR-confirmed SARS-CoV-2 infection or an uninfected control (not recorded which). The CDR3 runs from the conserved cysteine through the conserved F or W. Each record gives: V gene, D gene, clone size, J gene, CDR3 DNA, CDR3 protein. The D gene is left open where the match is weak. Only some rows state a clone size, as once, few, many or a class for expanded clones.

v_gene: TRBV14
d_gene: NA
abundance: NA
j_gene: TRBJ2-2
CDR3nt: TGTGCCAGCCGGTCGTGGAGCGGGGAGCTGTTTTTT
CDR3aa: CASRSWSGELFF

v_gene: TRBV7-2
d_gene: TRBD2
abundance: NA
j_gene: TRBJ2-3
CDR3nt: TGTGCCAGCAGCACCAAGCGGGGGGGCGGCACAGATACGCAGTATTTT
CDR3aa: CASSTKRGGGTDTQYF

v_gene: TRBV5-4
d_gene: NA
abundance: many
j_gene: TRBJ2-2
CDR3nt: TGTGCCAGCAGCAAACAGGAATCCCCGAACACCGGGGAGCTGTTTTTT
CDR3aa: CASSKQESPNTGELFF

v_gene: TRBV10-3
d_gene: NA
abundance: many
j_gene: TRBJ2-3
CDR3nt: TGTGCCATCAGTGACCAACGCACAGATACGCAGTATTTT
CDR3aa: CAISDQRTDTQYF

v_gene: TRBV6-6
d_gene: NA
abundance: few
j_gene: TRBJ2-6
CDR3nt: TGTGCCAGCAGTTACCCCGGGGCAGGAGGGGCCAACGTCCTGACTTTC
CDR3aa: CASSYPGAGGANVLTF

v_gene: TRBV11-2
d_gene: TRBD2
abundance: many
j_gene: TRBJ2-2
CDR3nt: TGTGCCAGCAGCATACTAGCGGGGTTCGGCGGGGAGCTGTTTTTT
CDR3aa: CASSILAGFGGELFF

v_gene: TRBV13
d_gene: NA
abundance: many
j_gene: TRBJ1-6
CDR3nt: TGTGCCAGCAGCACAAGACAGACGAGCTCCTATAATTCACCCCTCCACTTT
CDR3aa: CASSTRQTSSYNSPLHF

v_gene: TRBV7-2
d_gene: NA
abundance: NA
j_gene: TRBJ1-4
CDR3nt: TGTGCCAGCAGCTTAGCTAAGGGGATTTTAGATGAAAAACTGTTTTTT
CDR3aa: CASSLAKGILDEKLFF

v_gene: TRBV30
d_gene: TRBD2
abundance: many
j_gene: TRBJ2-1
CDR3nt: TGTGCCTGGACTCCCGGACTAGCGGGGGGCGCTCGCTCCTACAATGAGCAGTTCTTC
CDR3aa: CAWTPGLAGGARSYNEQFF

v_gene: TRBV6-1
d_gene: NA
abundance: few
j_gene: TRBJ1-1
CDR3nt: TGTGCCAGCAGGGCGCAGGGAGAAGCTTTCTTT
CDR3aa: CASRAQGEAFF

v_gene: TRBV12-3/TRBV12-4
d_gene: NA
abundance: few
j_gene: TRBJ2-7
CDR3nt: TGTGCCAGCAGTCATAGCGCAGGGCCCTACGAGCAGTACTTC
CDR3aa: CASSHSAGPYEQYF

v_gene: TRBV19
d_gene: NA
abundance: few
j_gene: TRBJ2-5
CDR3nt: TGTGCCAGTAGTATGGGTGCGGGAAAGATTGAGACCCAGTACTTC
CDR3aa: CASSMGAGKIETQYF

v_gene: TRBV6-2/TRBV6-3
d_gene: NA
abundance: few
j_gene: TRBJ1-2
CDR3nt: TGTGCCAGCAACTCCATCGACAGCTATGGCTACACCTTC
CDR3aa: CASNSIDSYGYTF

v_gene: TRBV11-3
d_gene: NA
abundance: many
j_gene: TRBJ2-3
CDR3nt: TGTGCCAGCAGCGGGATTACTAGCACAGATACGCAGTATTTT
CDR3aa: CASSGITSTDTQYF

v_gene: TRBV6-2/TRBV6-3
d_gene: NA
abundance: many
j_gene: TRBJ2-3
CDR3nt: TGTGCCAGCAGTTCTAGGGTGGATACGCAGTATTTT
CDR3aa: CASSSRVDTQYF

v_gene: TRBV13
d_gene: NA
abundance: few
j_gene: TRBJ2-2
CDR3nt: TGTGCCAGCAATTACGGTAGTAGCTCGACCGGGGAGCTGTTTTTT
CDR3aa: CASNYGSSSTGELFF

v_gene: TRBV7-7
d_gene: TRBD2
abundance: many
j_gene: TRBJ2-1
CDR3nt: TGTGCTAGCAGCTTGGGTAGCGGGGGGTACAATGAGCAGTTCTTC
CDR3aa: CASSLGSGGYNEQFF

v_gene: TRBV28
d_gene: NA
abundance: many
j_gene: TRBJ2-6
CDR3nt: TGTGCCAGCAGTCTAGGGGGTTTAGGTGGGGCCAACGTCCTGACTTTC
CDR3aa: CASSLGGLGGANVLTF

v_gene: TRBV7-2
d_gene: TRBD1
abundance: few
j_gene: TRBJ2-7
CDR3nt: TGTGCCAGCAGCTTAGCGTTCGGGACAGGGGATTCAGGCGAGCAGTACTTC
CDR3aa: CASSLAFGTGDSGEQYF

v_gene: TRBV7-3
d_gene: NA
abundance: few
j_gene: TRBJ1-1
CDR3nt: TGTGCCAGCAGCTCAAGCGGGGTCACTGAAGCTTTCTTT
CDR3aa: CASSSSGVTEAFF

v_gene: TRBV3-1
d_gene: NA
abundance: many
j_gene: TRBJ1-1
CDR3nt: TGTGCCAGCAGCCAAGATTGGACGGGTATGAACACTGAAGCTTTCTTT
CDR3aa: CASSQDWTGMNTEAFF

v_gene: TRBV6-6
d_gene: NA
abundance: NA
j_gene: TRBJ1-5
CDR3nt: TGTGCCAGCAGTTCCCCACCCGATCAGCCCCAGCATTTT
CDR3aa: CASSSPPDQPQHF

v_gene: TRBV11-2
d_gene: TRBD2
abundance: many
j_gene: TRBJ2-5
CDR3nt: TGTGCCAGCAGCTTCGGACTAGCGGGGAACCAAGAGACCCAGTACTTC
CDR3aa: CASSFGLAGNQETQYF

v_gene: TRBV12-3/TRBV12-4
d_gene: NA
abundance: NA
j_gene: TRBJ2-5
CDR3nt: TGTGCCAGCAGCCCAGGGTCCCAAGAGACCCAGTACTTC
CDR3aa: CASSPGSQETQYF

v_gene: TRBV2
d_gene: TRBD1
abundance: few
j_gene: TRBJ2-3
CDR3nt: TGTGCCCGCCGACAGGGGGACGGCACAGATACGCAGTATTTT
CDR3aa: CARRQGDGTDTQYF

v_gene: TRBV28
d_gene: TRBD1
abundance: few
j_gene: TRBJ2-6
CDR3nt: TGTGCCAGCAGTGTGACAGGGCGTGGGGCCAACGTCCTGACTTTC
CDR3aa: CASSVTGRGANVLTF

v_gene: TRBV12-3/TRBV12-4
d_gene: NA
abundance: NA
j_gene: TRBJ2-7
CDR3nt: TGTGCCAGCAGTCCTGATCCGGTCAGGGCCTCCTACGAGCAGTACTTC
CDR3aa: CASSPDPVRASYEQYF

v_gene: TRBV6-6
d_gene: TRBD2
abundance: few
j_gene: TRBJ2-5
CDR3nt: TGTGCCAGCAGCTTTAGCGGGGATCAAGAGACCCAGTACTTC
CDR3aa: CASSFSGDQETQYF

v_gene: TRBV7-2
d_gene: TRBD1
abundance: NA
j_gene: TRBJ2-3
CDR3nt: TGTGCCAGCAGCGTAAGACAGGGGACACATACGCAGTATTTT
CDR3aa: CASSVRQGTHTQYF

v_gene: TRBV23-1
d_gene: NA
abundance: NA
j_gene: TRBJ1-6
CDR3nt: TGCGCCAGCAGTCAGCCCAACAGACGTAATTCACCCCTCCACTTT
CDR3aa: CASSQPNRRNSPLHF

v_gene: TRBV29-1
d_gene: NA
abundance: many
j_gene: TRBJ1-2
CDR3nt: TGCAGCGTTGAAAAGGTCTATGGCTACACCTTC
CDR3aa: CSVEKVYGYTF

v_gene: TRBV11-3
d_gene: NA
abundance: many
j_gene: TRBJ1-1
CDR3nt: TGTGCCAGCAGCAGCACGGGACACCCCCTGGAAGCTTTCTTT
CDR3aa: CASSSTGHPLEAFF

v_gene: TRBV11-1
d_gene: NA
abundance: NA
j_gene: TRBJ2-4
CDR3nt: TGTGCCAGCCGCTCGGGGAAAGGAACCAAAAACATTCAGTACTTC
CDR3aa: CASRSGKGTKNIQYF

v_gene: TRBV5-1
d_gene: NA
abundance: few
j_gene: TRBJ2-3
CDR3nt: TGCGCCAGCAGAGGCGCGCTCGGGGCAGATACGCAGTATTTT
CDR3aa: CASRGALGADTQYF

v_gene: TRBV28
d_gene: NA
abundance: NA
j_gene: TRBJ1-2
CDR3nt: TGTGCCAGCAGTTCTTATCCACAGGACGGGAACTATGGCTACACCTTC
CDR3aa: CASSSYPQDGNYGYTF

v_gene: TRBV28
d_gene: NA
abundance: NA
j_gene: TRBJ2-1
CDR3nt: TGTGCCAGCAGTTCCCGGAGGGGGCTGGTAAATGAGCAGTTCTTC
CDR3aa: CASSSRRGLVNEQFF

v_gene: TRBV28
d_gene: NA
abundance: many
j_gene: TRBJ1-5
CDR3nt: TGTGCCAGCAGCACAGGGAGAGCTCAGCCCCAGCATTTT
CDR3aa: CASSTGRAQPQHF

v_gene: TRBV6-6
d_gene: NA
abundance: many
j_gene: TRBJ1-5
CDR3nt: TGTGCCACCAGGGAGCCCGGGAGCAATCAGCCCCAGCATTTT
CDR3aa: CATREPGSNQPQHF

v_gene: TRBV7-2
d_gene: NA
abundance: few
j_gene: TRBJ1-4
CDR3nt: TGTGCCAGCAGCTTAGTTGGCCGGAATGAAAAACTGTTTTTT
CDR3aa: CASSLVGRNEKLFF

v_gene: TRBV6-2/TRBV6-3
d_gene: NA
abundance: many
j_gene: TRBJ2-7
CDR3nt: TGTGCCAGCAGCCGAACGGGTTCCGAGCAGTACTTC
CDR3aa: CASSRTGSEQYF

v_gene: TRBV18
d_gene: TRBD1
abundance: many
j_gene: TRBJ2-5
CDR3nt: TGTGCCAGCTCACCAAACAGGGGGCTGGAGACCCAGTACTTC
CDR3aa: CASSPNRGLETQYF

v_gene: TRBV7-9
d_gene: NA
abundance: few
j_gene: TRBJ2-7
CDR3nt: TGTGCCAGCAGCTTAGGTCGCCTCCTCTCCGAGCAGTACTTC
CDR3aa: CASSLGRLLSEQYF

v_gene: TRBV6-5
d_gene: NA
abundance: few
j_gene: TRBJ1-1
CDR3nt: TGTGCCAGCAGTTACGATTCGGTCACTGAAGCTTTCTTT
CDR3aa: CASSYDSVTEAFF

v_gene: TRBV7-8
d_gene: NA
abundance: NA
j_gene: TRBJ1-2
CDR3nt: TGTGCCAGCAGCTTATCAGATTCATATGGCTACACCTTC
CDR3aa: CASSLSDSYGYTF

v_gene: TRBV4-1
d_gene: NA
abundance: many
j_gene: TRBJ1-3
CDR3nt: TGCGCCAGCAGCCAAGATACCCTGTCAGGCCTTTCTGAAAACACCATATATTTT
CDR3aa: CASSQDTLSGLSENTIYF

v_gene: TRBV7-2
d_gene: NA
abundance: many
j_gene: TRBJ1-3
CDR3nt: TGTGCCAGCAGCTTACAGGGGTATGGAAACACCATATATTTT
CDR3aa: CASSLQGYGNTIYF

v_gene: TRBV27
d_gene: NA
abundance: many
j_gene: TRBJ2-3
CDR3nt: TGTGCCAGCAGTTTATCGGAAACTGGCTCTAGGGCAGATACGCAGTATTTT
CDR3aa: CASSLSETGSRADTQYF

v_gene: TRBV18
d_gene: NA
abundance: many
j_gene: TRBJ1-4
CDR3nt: TGTGCCAGCTCACCACCAGGGGCTGAAAAACTGTTTTTT
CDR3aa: CASSPPGAEKLFF

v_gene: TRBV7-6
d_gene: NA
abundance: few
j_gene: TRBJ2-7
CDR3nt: TGTGCCAGCAGCTCCCGGGACGTCTACGAGCAGTACTTC
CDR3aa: CASSSRDVYEQYF

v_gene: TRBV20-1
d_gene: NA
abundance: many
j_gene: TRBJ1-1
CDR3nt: TGCAGTGCTAGAAGGCGGGGAAGGGCTGAAGCTTTCTTT
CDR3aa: CSARRRGRAEAFF

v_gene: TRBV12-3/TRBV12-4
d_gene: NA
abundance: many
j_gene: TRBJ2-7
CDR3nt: TGTGCCAGCACCGTGATGCTCGGGGGCGAGCAGTACTTC
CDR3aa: CASTVMLGGEQYF